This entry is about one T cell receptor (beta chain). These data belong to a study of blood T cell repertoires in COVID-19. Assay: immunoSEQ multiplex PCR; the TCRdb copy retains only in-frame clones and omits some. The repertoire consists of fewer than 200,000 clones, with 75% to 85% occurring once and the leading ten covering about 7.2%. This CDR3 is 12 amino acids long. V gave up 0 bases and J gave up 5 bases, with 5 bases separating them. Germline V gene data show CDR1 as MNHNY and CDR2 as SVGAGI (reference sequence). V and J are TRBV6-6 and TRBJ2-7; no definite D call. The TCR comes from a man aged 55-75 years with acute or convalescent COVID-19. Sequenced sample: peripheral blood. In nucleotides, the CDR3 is TGTGCCAGCAGTTACTCCCAGAACGAGCAGTACTTC. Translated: CASSYSQNEQYF.